The clone carrying this T cell receptor beta chain has at least ten counts. What it binds is unknown. Amplification of TCR alpha and beta CDR3 regions from RNA used iRepertoire nested multiplex PCR. MiXCR was run by TCRdb on the multiplex PCR reads, yielding one entry per CDR3 protein. Here the sample spans more than 350,000 distinct CDR3 sequences, about two fifths being singletons. V was cut by 0 bases and J by 1 base, with 12 bases left in between. Germline V lookup: CDR1 MNHNS, CDR2 SASEGT. CDR3 length: 16 amino acids. This entry belongs to a study of glioma-infiltrating T cells. Study details: WHO grade II oligodendrogliomas or astrocytomas, plus non-recurrent WHO grade IV glioblastomas, were sampled. Target coverage was about 4.5- to 11-fold for roughly 1 million blood T cells. Whole-study findings and limits: Above-expected tissue-blood divergence occurred in all gliomas, most in low-grade ones.

Sequencing used glioma tissue, nonneoplastic brain tissue, or PBMCs (not recorded which). The V call is TRBV6-1, the J call TRBJ1-1, with D perhaps TRBD1 (6 bases). The source is a human donor with low-grade glioma or glioblastoma, undergoing nonglioma brain surgery, or in good health (not recorded which). This CDR3 reads CASSEARRGGNTEAFF. DNA for the CDR3: TGTGCCAGCAGTGAAGCTCGACGAGGGGGGAACACTGAAGCTTTCTTT.